Listed below are T cell receptor beta chains from one sample, sequenced in a study of Ad26.COV2.S vaccination and SARS-CoV-2 variants. The table came from immunoSEQ multiplex PCR; TCRdb's copy has only in-frame clones and leaves some out. The top ten hold around 2% of the sample, which has some 290,000 clones, 70% to 90% seen once. The sample consisted of peripheral blood, taken in a trial of Ad26.COV2.S vaccine versus placebo. Source of these receptors: a person aged 18-65 years who received the Ad26.COV2.S COVID-19 vaccine or a placebo. Each CDR3 is given with its conserved first and last residue. The D gene is left open where the match is weak. For some rows the clone size is stated as once, few or many, or as a class when expanded; others skip it.

v_call,clone_size,d_call,j_call,cdr3_nt,cdr3_aa
TRBV9,NA,NA,TRBJ2-1,TGTGCCAGCAGCCAGTTCCCGCGGTATGAGCAGTTCTTC,CASSQFPRYEQFF
TRBV5-1,NA,TRBD1,TRBJ2-7,TGCGCCAGCAGTTACGGGACAGGGAGGGGAGGCGAGCAGTACTTC,CASSYGTGRGGEQYF
TRBV3-1/TRBV3-2,NA,NA,TRBJ1-5,TGTGCCAGCAGCCAATTGGGGGAGCCCCAGCATTTT,CASSQLGEPQHF
TRBV6-2/TRBV6-3,NA,NA,TRBJ1-5,TGTGCCAGCAGTTGGGACGGGTATCAGCCCCAGCATTTT,CASSWDGYQPQHF
TRBV5-1,once,NA,TRBJ1-1,TGCGCCAGCAGCTTGGGTGATGGCTACACTGAAGCTTTCTTT,CASSLGDGYTEAFF
TRBV2,NA,TRBD1,TRBJ1-6,TGTGCCAGCAGTCTGACAGGGCCGAATTCACCCCTCCACTTT,CASSLTGPNSPLHF
TRBV5-6,NA,NA,TRBJ2-2,TGTGCCAGCAGCTTAGTAGGGACCGCGAACACCGGGGAGCTGTTTTTT,CASSLVGTANTGELFF
TRBV6-6,NA,NA,TRBJ1-1,TGTGCCACCTTCGGACTGAACACTGAAGCTTTCTTT,CATFGLNTEAFF
TRBV18,NA,NA,TRBJ2-3,TGTGCCAGCTCACCGTGGGATACGCAGTATTTT,CASSPWDTQYF
TRBV7-9,NA,NA,TRBJ2-5,TGTGCCAGCAGCGAAGCGCGGGACAGCCGGCAAGAGACCCAGTACTTC,CASSEARDSRQETQYF
TRBV20-1,NA,NA,TRBJ2-2,TGCAGTGCCTGCGGGGAGCGGGAGCTGTTTTTT,CSACGERELFF
TRBV5-1,NA,TRBD1,TRBJ2-5,TGCGCCAGCAGCCCCGCGGGGGACAGGGGGCGAGGGGAGACCCAGTACTTC,CASSPAGDRGRGETQYF
TRBV11-2,NA,NA,TRBJ2-7,TGTGCCAGCAGCTTCGAAGCCTCCTACGAGCAGTACTTC,CASSFEASYEQYF
TRBV4-1,NA,NA,TRBJ1-5,TGCGCCAGCAGCCAACCCAGGGGAAGGTCGGATAGCAATCAGCCCCAGCATTTT,CASSQPRGRSDSNQPQHF
TRBV3-1/TRBV3-2,NA,TRBD1,TRBJ1-2,TGTGCCAGCAGCCCAACACGAGAGGGGGCCCATGGCTACACCTTC,CASSPTREGAHGYTF
TRBV6-5,NA,TRBD1,TRBJ2-3,TGTGCCAGCAGTTCCCCAGGGACAGGCGGCCGCGGGGCGCAGTATTTT,CASSSPGTGGRGAQYF
TRBV30,NA,NA,TRBJ1-5,TGTGCCTGGAGTGTGCCTGGGTCGTATAGCAATCAGCCCCAGCATTTT,CAWSVPGSYSNQPQHF
TRBV5-6,NA,TRBD1,TRBJ1-2,TGTGCCAGCAGCTGGGGACAGAGACACTTGGTTGGCTACACCTTC,CASSWGQRHLVGYTF
TRBV5-1,NA,NA,TRBJ1-2,TGCGCCAGCAGCTTGGAGGGGGGCCCGAGGAGGGATGGCTACACCTTC,CASSLEGGPRRDGYTF
TRBV30,NA,NA,TRBJ2-3,TGTGCCTGGAGTGGGTGGCAGGGGGACTTTACTAGCACAGATACGCAGTATTTT,CAWSGWQGDFTSTDTQYF
TRBV9,once,NA,TRBJ2-2,TGTGCCAGCAGCGCTAGTACGAGGGGCACCGGGGAGCTGTTTTTT,CASSASTRGTGELFF
TRBV20-1,NA,NA,TRBJ1-1,TGCAGTGCTAGTAATATCGGCGGGAAGGTGAACACTGAAGCTTTCTTT,CSASNIGGKVNTEAFF
TRBV6-2/TRBV6-3,NA,TRBD2,TRBJ2-5,TGTGCCAGCAGTTACATAAGAAGCGGGGGCCGATCAGGGACCCAGTACTTC,CASSYIRSGGRSGTQYF
TRBV14,NA,NA,TRBJ2-2,TGTGCCAGCAGCCACCAGGGCTGGACCGGGGAGCTGTTTTTT,CASSHQGWTGELFF
TRBV19,NA,NA,TRBJ1-6,TGTGCCAGTAAGGGCCGGGCGCGGGGAAGGATCTATAATTCACCCCTCCACTTT,CASKGRARGRIYNSPLHF
TRBV6-1,once,TRBD1,TRBJ1-2,TGTGCCAGCAGTGAAGGATCAGGGGGCACAGGCTACACCTTC,CASSEGSGGTGYTF
TRBV29-1,NA,NA,TRBJ2-3,TGCAGCGTTGAAAGGGGCACAGATACGCAGTATTTT,CSVERGTDTQYF
TRBV10-1,NA,TRBD1,TRBJ2-7,TGCGCCAGCAGCCCAGGACAGGGGGAAGTCTACGAGCAGTACTTC,CASSPGQGEVYEQYF
TRBV11-3,NA,NA,TRBJ1-1,TGTGCCAGCAGGGGAGGTGGGCAGGAGGTTTTCTTT,CASRGGGQEVFF
TRBV7-9,NA,NA,TRBJ1-6,TGTGCCAGCAGCTTAAATGGGGGTAATTCACCCCTCCACTTT,CASSLNGGNSPLHF
TRBV18,NA,NA,TRBJ2-6,TGTGCCAGCTCATTCCAACAGGGCCGCTCTGGGGCCAACGTCCTGACTTTC,CASSFQQGRSGANVLTF
TRBV5-6,NA,NA,TRBJ1-1,TGTGCCAGCAGCTCCCTGAAGGCCGGGAACACTGAAGCTTTCTTT,CASSSLKAGNTEAFF
TRBV5-1,NA,NA,TRBJ2-7,TGCGCCAGCAGCTCGCAATTGGGTCCGGGCTACGAGCAGTACTTC,CASSSQLGPGYEQYF
TRBV3-1/TRBV3-2,NA,NA,TRBJ1-4,TGTGCCAGCAGGGGAAGGGATGAAAAACTGTTTTTT,CASRGRDEKLFF
TRBV18,NA,NA,TRBJ2-7,TGTGCCAGCTCACCATCTGCGGGGAATCGCGAGCAGTACTTC,CASSPSAGNREQYF
TRBV6-2/TRBV6-3,NA,NA,TRBJ2-3,TGTGCCAGCAGTATATGGAGGTCGGGCACAGATACGCAGTATTTT,CASSIWRSGTDTQYF
TRBV10-3,NA,TRBD2,TRBJ2-1,TGTGCCATCAGTGCTAGGGAGGGTGAGCAGTTCTTC,CAISAREGEQFF
TRBV15,NA,NA,TRBJ1-4,TGTGCCACCAGCAGAGATCCCCTTCTCAGGGAAAAACTGTTTTTT,CATSRDPLLREKLFF
TRBV6-5,NA,NA,TRBJ2-7,TGTGCCAGCAGTTATTCCGAGCAGTACTTC,CASSYSEQYF
TRBV2,NA,NA,TRBJ1-3,TGTGCCAGCAGTTCAAGGGCCATATATTTT,CASSSRAIYF